Below are 29 T cell receptor beta chains sequenced from a single sample in a study of read filtering for tumor transcriptome and immune sequencing. From approximately 430 ng of RNA, a library with molecular barcoded alpha/delta and beta/gamma adaptors was made. TCRdb re-called the reads with MiXCR, one entry per CDR3 protein. In the table there are 45,000 to 55,000 distinct CDR3 sequences, around 19% of which are singletons. Source material: a population of CD138-negative cells sorted from bone marrow. These TCRs come from a donor over 35 with multiple myeloma.

V and J are TRBV20-1 and TRBJ1-5; 7 positions agree with TRBD1. The CDR3 is 14 amino acids. J gave up 3 bases and V 4 bases, and 6 bases lay outside the gene matches. Germline lookup yields CDR1 DFQATT and CDR2 SNEGSKA (reference sequence). The CDR3 spells CSAIPGTDNQPQHF. CDR3 in DNA: TGCAGTGCTATCCCGGGGACAGACAATCAGCCCCAGCATTTT.

This clonotype appeared many times. The chain links TRBV11-2 to TRBJ2-3; 10 bases agree with TRBD2. Trimming at V came to 6 bases and at J to 2 bases, leaving 8 bases not matched to a gene. Germline V gene data show CDR1 as SGHAT and CDR2 as FQNNGV. This CDR3 comprises 16 residues. The CDR3 DNA follows: TGTGCCAGCAGTCCGGGACTAGCGAGGGCCACAGATACGCAGTATTTT. As protein: CASSPGLARATDTQYF.

This clonotype was detected ten times or more. The rearrangement uses TRBV6-2 or TRBV6-3 and TRBJ1-5; no clear D. The germline V and J ends were trimmed by 0 bases and 7 bases, with 13 bases remaining between them. CDR1 is MNHEY and CDR2 is SVGEGT in the germline V gene. The CDR3 contains 15 residues. The CDR3 loop is CASSYSWGYLQPQHF. The DNA for the CDR3 is TGTGCCAGCAGTTACTCGTGGGGTTATCTCCAGCCCCAGCATTTT.

As for this clonotype: A much larger clone sits a single nucleotide away, making a read error possible. The rearrangement uses TRBV4-3 and TRBJ1-2; weak D call: TRBD1 (5 bases). Trimming left V 4 bases short and J 7 bases short, with 19 bases between. CDR3 length: 15 residues. CDR1 and CDR2 (germline): LGHNA, YSLEER. The CDR3 reads CASSRGASPHGGYTF. The CDR3 DNA reads as TGCGCCAGCAGCCGAGGGGCCTCCCCACACGGTGGCTACACCTTC.

The V call is TRBV12-3 or TRBV12-4, the J call TRBJ2-2; TRBD1 is a possible D gene (6 bases). V was clipped by 6 bases and J by 4 bases, with 12 bases between them. The CDR3 is 14 amino acids. The chain's CDR3 is CASSPPRGTGELFF. For the CDR3, the DNA is TGTGCCAGCAGCCCTCCCAGGGGCACCGGGGAGCTGTTTTTT.

Of note for this clonotype: Given a much more abundant clone one base away, this may be a read error. The genes are TRBV11-3 and TRBJ2-1, with D perhaps matching TRBD1 (5 bases). The CDR3 runs to 11 residues. The V and J ends lost 8 bases and 9 bases respectively, with 11 bases between them. Germline CDR1 is SGHNT and CDR2 is YENEEA. For the CDR3, the DNA is TGTGCCAGCGCTGGGGCAGGTGAGCAGTTCTTC. Amino acids: CASAGAGEQFF.

This clonotype occurred many times. The rearrangement links TRBV25-1 to TRBJ2-1, with 7 bases aligning to TRBD2. The junction had 9 bases not matched to a gene; V was cut back by 5 bases and J by 2 bases. Germline CDR1 reads MGHDK; CDR2 reads SYGVNS. The CDR3 has 16 amino acids. In DNA, the CDR3 is TGTGCCAGCAGTAAGGGGTCGGGGGGACCCTACAATGAGCAGTTCTTC. It translates to CASSKGSGGPYNEQFF.

Regarding this clonotype: This may come from a read error, since a much larger clone is one base off. This rearrangement joins TRBV19 to TRBJ1-1, with D perhaps matching TRBD1 (6 bases). CDR1 is LNHDA, CDR2 SQIVND, per germline (reference sequence). This CDR3 comprises 14 residues. V was shortened by 7 bases and J by 10 bases, with 22 bases between the two germline ends. Here the CDR3 DNA reads TGTGCCAGTATGCCGGGGTACAGGGCCGCAGGAGCTTTCTTT. Translated: CASMPGYRAAGAFF.

This clonotype was picked up many times. This chain links TRBV4-3 with TRBJ2-6, with D maybe TRBD2 (7 bases). CDR3 size: 18 residues. Germline-derived CDR1 and CDR2 are LGHNA and YSLEER. Between the trimmed V and J ends, which lost 0 bases and 0 bases, there was a span of 12 bases. CDR3: CASSQERGGSSGANVLTF. For the CDR3, the DNA is TGCGCCAGCAGCCAAGAAAGGGGGGGAAGCTCTGGGGCCAACGTCCTGACTTTC.

This clonotype was observed many times. The J gene is TRBJ2-7, the V gene TRBV7-2, with 7 nucleotides matching TRBD2. The V gene's germline CDR1 is SGHTA and CDR2 FQGNSA. The trim removed 5 bases at V and 0 bases at J, leaving 10 bases unmatched. The CDR3 length is 16 residues. CDR3 nucleotides: TGTGCCAGCAGCCCAACACTTGGCGGGAGCTCCTACGAGCAGTACTTC. It yields the protein CASSPTLGGSSYEQYF.

Comment on this clonotype: This may arise from a read error, as a much more abundant clone is one base away. The chain employs TRBV20-1 and TRBJ2-7; D not resolved. CDR1 and CDR2 from the germline V gene are DFQATT and SNEGSKA (reference sequence). Between the trimmed V and J ends, which lost 1 base and 0 bases, there was a span of 4 bases. The CDR3 contains 12 residues. DNA of the CDR3: TGCAGTGCTAGAGGCTCCTCCTACGAGCAGTACTTC. Translation: CSARGSSYEQYF.

This clonotype has a count of ten or more. V usage is TRBV7-2 and J usage is TRBJ1-5; D gene uncertain. CDR1 and CDR2 (germline): SGHTA, FQGNSA. Trimming cost V 1 base and J 7 bases, with 8 bases left between them. This CDR3 is built from 13 residues. The CDR3 coding sequence is TGTGCCAGCAGCTTAGTCGCAGGACAGCCCCAGCATTTT. It yields the protein CASSLVAGQPQHF.

This clonotype occurred many times. The CDR3 region has the DNA TGTGCCAGTAGTATGGGTTGGCAAGGAGAGACCCAGTACTTC. Its protein is CASSMGWQGETQYF. The genes are TRBV19 and TRBJ2-5, with no clear D. V gave up 3 bases and J gave up 4 bases, with 12 bases separating them. CDR1 and CDR2 (germline): LNHDA, SQIVND (reference sequence). CDR3 length: 14 amino acids.

This clonotype was found many times. The gene calls are TRBV20-1 and TRBJ1-5; 10 nucleotides line up with TRBD1. Germline assignment: CDR1 DFQATT and CDR2 SNEGSKA (reference sequence). This CDR3 is built from 17 residues. V trimming: 3 bases; J trimming: 3 bases; junction bases outside the gene matches: 11. The CDR3 here is CSASRDQTGGYNQPQHF. Written as DNA, the CDR3 is TGCAGTGCTAGCCGTGACCAGACAGGGGGCTACAATCAGCCCCAGCATTTT.

This clonotype was picked up many times. The rearrangement uses TRBV5-1 and TRBJ2-1; D is possibly TRBD2 (6 bases). The CDR3 covers 17 residues. V was trimmed by 0 bases and J by 4 bases, leaving 17 bases between them. The germline CDR1 and CDR2 sequences are SGHRS and YFSETQ. The CDR3 DNA is TGCGCCAGCAGCTTGGCCGGTAGCGGAATCATTTACAATGAGCAGTTCTTC. Protein: CASSLAGSGIIYNEQFF.

In its sample, this clonotype was seen many times. The chain joins TRBV28 to TRBJ2-2; unclear D gene. The germline V and J ends were trimmed by 7 bases and 1 base, with 7 bases remaining between them. The CDR3 runs 13 residues. CDR1 MDHEN and CDR2 SYDVKM come from the germline V gene. CDR3 amino acids: CASIAGNTGELFF. Here the CDR3 DNA reads TGTGCCAGCATAGCAGGGAACACCGGGGAGCTGTTTTTT.

This clonotype has a count of ten or more. This rearrangement joins TRBV27 to TRBJ1-5; D is ambiguous. V was trimmed by 5 bases and J by 3 bases, leaving 11 bases between them. The CDR3 length is 14 residues. Germline-derived CDR1 and CDR2 are MNHEY and SMNVEV (reference sequence). This CDR3 reads CASSVFRDNQPQHF. In DNA, the CDR3 is TGTGCCAGCAGTGTCTTTAGGGACAATCAGCCCCAGCATTTT.

The sample holds many counts of this clonotype. The rearrangement joins TRBV28 to TRBJ1-5; D remains ambiguous. Trimming took 6 bases from V and 0 from J, leaving 9 bases between them. Germline-derived CDR1 and CDR2 are MDHEN and SYDVKM. This CDR3 has 14 amino acids. CDR3 protein: CASSPPYSNQPQHF. CDR3 sequence (DNA): TGTGCCAGCAGCCCTCCATATAGCAATCAGCCCCAGCATTTT.

A word on this clonotype: Just one base apart from a much larger clone, this may be a read error. The chain combines TRBV27 with TRBJ1-5; TRBD1 aligns across 11 bases. The V gene's germline CDR1 is MNHEY and CDR2 SMNVEV (reference sequence). V gave up 10 bases and J gave up 6 bases; unmatched junction bases: 14. There are 16 residues in the CDR3. CDR3 coding DNA: TGTGCCATCAGCTCCGGACAGGGGGCGCGGGGTCAGCCCCAGCATTTT. Translated, it gives CAISSGQGARGQPQHF.

With regard to this clonotype: A much bigger clone sits one base away, suggesting this may be a read error. J is TRBJ2-6 and V is TRBV28; a weak D match, TRBD2 (6 bases). CDR1 and CDR2 from the germline V gene are MDHEN and SYDVKM. The CDR3 runs 16 residues. Written as DNA, the CDR3 is TGTGCCGGCAGTTTGGCGGGAAGCTCTGGGGCCAACGTCCTGACTTTC. Its translation is CAGSLAGSSGANVLTF.

This clonotype has only a few counts. A clone one base away is much larger, so this may be a read error. In this CDR3 the conserved last residue, phenylalanine or tryptophan, is missing, so a read error is likely. The V and J genes are TRBV3-1 and TRBJ2-2; no reliable D call. The CDR3 length is 15 residues. The V end lost 4 bases, the J end lost 2 bases, and 11 bases lay between the germline ends. Germline V CDR1 and CDR2: LGHDT, YNNKEL (reference sequence). CDR3 in amino acids: CASSPQQVNTGELFS. For the CDR3, the DNA is TGTGCCAGCAGCCCCCAGCAGGTCAACACCGGGGAGCTGTTTTCT.

This clonotype appeared many times. This sequence joins TRBV20-1 and TRBJ1-5; D may be TRBD1 (6 bases). This CDR3 contains 13 residues. CDR1 and CDR2 (germline): DFQATT, SNEGSKA (reference sequence). Between the trimmed V and J ends, which lost 8 bases and 1 base, there was a span of 12 bases. CDR3 sequence reads: CSTTQGSNQPQHF. The CDR3 DNA reads as TGCAGTACGACTCAGGGGAGCAATCAGCCCCAGCATTTT.

The gene calls are TRBV11-2 and TRBJ1-2; TRBD1 agrees at 9 bases. With V trimmed by 6 bases and J by 8 bases, 7 bases remained unmatched. There are 13 residues in the CDR3. Germline CDR1 reads SGHAT; CDR2 reads FQNNGV. The CDR3 region is CASSWDRVTGYTF. DNA of the CDR3: TGTGCCAGCAGTTGGGACAGGGTAACCGGCTACACCTTC. The full variable domain, completed using reference TRBV11-2 and TRBJ1-2, is EAGVAQSPRYKIIEKRQSVAFWCNPISGHATLYWYQQILGQGPKLLIQFQNNGVVDDSQLPKDRFSAERLKGVDSTLKIQPAKLEDSAVYLCASSWDRVTGYTFGSGTRLTVV.

This clonotype was observed many times. The V and J genes are TRBV20-1 and TRBJ2-3, with TRBD2 identical over 11 bases. Trimming took 4 bases from V and 3 from J; bases not matched to a gene: 3. Germline V CDR1 and CDR2: DFQATT, SNEGSKA (reference sequence). The CDR3 is 14 amino acids. The CDR3 loop reads CSAITSGRTDTQYF. DNA for the CDR3: TGCAGTGCTATCACTAGCGGGAGAACAGATACGCAGTATTTT.

To note about this clonotype: A much bigger clone sits one base away, suggesting this may be a read error. The CDR3 sequence is CASSSPLGYIF. The DNA of the CDR3 is TGTGCCAGCAGTTCCCCCCTTGGCTACATCTTC. The rearrangement joins TRBV6-4 to TRBJ1-2; no definite D call. The CDR3 is 11 residues long. Germline CDR1 reads MRHNA; CDR2 reads SNTAGT.

At least ten counts were recorded for this clonotype. For the CDR3, the DNA is TGCAGCGTGAGGGAGAGAGGGGAGCAGTACTTC. Encoded protein: CSVRERGEQYF. The rearrangement uses TRBV29-1 and TRBJ2-7; possibly TRBD2 for D (5 bases). From germline, CDR1 is SQVTM and CDR2 ANQGSEA. V lost 6 bases to trimming and J lost 7 bases, with 13 bases between them. This CDR3 is built from 11 residues.

By share, this clonotype ranks as medium-sized (0.01 to 0.1%). The V gene is TRBV19, the J gene TRBJ2-1; 7 positions agree with TRBD1. CDR3 length: 13 amino acids. Germline V lookup: CDR1 LNHDA, CDR2 SQIVND (reference sequence). The V segment lost 5 bases and the J segment 7 bases; nucleotides outside the gene matches: 5. CDR3 sequence: CASSRDSSNEQFF. The CDR3 DNA is TGTGCCAGTAGTCGGGACAGTTCAAATGAGCAGTTCTTC. Full variable domain (missing parts from reference TRBV19 and TRBJ2-1): DGGITQSPKYLFRKEGQNVTLSCEQNLNHDAMYWYRQDPGQGLRLIYYSQIVNDFQKGDIAEGYSVSREKKESFPLTVTSAQKNPTAFYLCASSRDSSNEQFFGPGTRLTVL.

Many counts were recorded for this clonotype. The chain uses TRBV4-3 and TRBJ2-7, with D possibly matching TRBD2 (6 bases). Germline assignment: CDR1 LGHNA and CDR2 YSLEER. Between the trimmed V and J ends, which lost 4 bases and 1 base, there was a span of 17 bases. This CDR3 is 16 amino acids long. The CDR3 loop is CASSRAVGGKSYEQYF. In DNA, the CDR3 is TGCGCCAGCAGCCGGGCGGTTGGCGGGAAGTCCTACGAGCAGTACTTC.

A word on this clonotype: This may be a read error, as it is one base from a much larger clone. The chain uses TRBV18 and TRBJ2-3, with D hard to call. CDR3 length: 15 amino acids. Trimming left V 2 bases short and J 0 bases short, with 9 bases between. From germline, CDR1 is KGHSH and CDR2 LQKENI. CDR3 bases: TGTGCCAGCTCACCAATCCAATCCAGCACAGATACGCAGTATTTT. It yields the protein CASSPIQSSTDTQYF.